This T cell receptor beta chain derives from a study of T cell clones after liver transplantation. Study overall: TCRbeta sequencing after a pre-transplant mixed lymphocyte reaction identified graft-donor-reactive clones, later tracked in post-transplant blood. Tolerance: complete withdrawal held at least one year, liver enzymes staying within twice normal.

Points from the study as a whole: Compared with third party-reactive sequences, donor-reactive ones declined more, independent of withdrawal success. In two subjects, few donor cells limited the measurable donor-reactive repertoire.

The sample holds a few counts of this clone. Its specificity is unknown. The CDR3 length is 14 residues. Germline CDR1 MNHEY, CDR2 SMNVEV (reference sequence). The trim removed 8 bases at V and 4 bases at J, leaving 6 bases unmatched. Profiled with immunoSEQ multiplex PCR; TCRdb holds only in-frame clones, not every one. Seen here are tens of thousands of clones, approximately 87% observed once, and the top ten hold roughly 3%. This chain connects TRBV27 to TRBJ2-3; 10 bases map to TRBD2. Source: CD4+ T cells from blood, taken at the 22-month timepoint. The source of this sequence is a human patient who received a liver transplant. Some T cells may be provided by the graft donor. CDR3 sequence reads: CASGSSGSPDTQYF. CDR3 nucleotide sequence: TGTGCCAGCGGTTCTAGCGGGAGCCCAGATACGCAGTATTTT.